These T cell receptor beta chains were read from a single sample in a study of cytomegalovirus exposure and HLA in healthy donors. TCRdb's table, derived via immunoSEQ multiplex PCR, lists solely in-frame clones and lacks some. The sample shows approximately 140,000 clones, approximately 83% of them seen only once. Material for sequencing was PBMCs. The receptors shown here come from a girl aged 2 to 9 in good health and CMV-seronegative. Both conserved end residues are part of each CDR3.

v_call: TRBV7-9
j_call: TRBJ2-5
cdr3_aa: CASSPDNQETQYF

v_call: TRBV6-1
j_call: TRBJ1-5
cdr3_aa: CASSDRGYSNQPQHF

v_call: TRBV27
j_call: TRBJ2-1
cdr3_aa: CASSFSGQGVVFEQFF

v_call: TRBV18
j_call: TRBJ1-2
cdr3_aa: CASSGSASPRNRGLYGYTF

v_call: TRBV5-1
j_call: TRBJ2-1
cdr3_aa: CASSPRILAGVDEQFF

v_call: TRBV27
j_call: TRBJ2-7
cdr3_aa: CASSWGQTYEQYF

v_call: TRBV9
j_call: TRBJ2-7
cdr3_aa: CASSVGGGTSDYEQYF

v_call: TRBV7-2
j_call: TRBJ2-1
cdr3_aa: CASSGRDFSTEQFF

v_call: TRBV29-1
j_call: TRBJ2-3
cdr3_aa: CSGAGGSTDTQYF

v_call: TRBV7-2
j_call: TRBJ2-7
cdr3_aa: CASSFSSGYEQYF

v_call: TRBV27
j_call: TRBJ1-5
cdr3_aa: CASSPRTGGQHF

v_call: TRBV6-4
j_call: TRBJ2-7
cdr3_aa: CASINRVSYEQYF

v_call: TRBV18
j_call: TRBJ2-2
cdr3_aa: CASSPTGVDTGELFF

v_call: TRBV5-1
j_call: TRBJ2-4
cdr3_aa: CASSLDRQNIQYF

v_call: TRBV29-1
j_call: TRBJ2-3
cdr3_aa: CSVEGGAGGTDTQYF

v_call: TRBV6-1
j_call: TRBJ2-2
cdr3_aa: CASSERAGGPPGELFF

v_call: TRBV7-9
j_call: TRBJ2-7
cdr3_aa: CASSLAAGISEQYF

v_call: TRBV7-9
j_call: TRBJ1-1
cdr3_aa: CSSSFELNTEAFF

v_call: TRBV12-5
j_call: TRBJ1-5
cdr3_aa: CASGLFDQPQHF

v_call: TRBV6-1
j_call: TRBJ2-3
cdr3_aa: CASSAWGQNTDTQYF

v_call: TRBV2
j_call: TRBJ1-1
cdr3_aa: CASSDFENSDTEAFF

v_call: TRBV29-1
j_call: TRBJ2-1
cdr3_aa: CSVKFSSYNEQFF

v_call: TRBV5-1
j_call: TRBJ1-4
cdr3_aa: CASSFRQGVSEKLFF

v_call: TRBV5-6
j_call: TRBJ2-1
cdr3_aa: CASSLFTNSYNEQFF

v_call: TRBV27
j_call: NA
cdr3_aa: CASSLWRQGEDEQYF

v_call: TRBV30
j_call: TRBJ1-2
cdr3_aa: CAWGLGQGYTF

v_call: TRBV28
j_call: TRBJ2-3
cdr3_aa: CASSLADSSTDTQYF